This TCR beta chain was identified in a study of beta chain features in type 1 diabetes. Study summary: On cell yields, gender and age, patients and healthy donors were similar. Study-wide results and limits: Among all four CD4+ subsets, Type 1 diabetes patients had TCRB CDR3s that were moderately but significantly shorter. Possibly, sequencing cDNA over-represented cells that had high TCR expression levels. Individuals with type 1 diabetes displayed fewer insertions and more deletions at VDJ junctions.

Sorting produced populations that all topped 95% purity. V was clipped by 0 bases and J by 9 bases, with 12 bases between them. Germline lookup yields CDR1 SNHLY and CDR2 FYNNEI. CDR3 size: 14 residues. This clone was found many times. Antigen: not known. The isolated RNA, all of it, was reverse transcribed, so expressed TCRB transcripts were what got sequenced. The repertoire was sequenced with immunoSEQ multiplex PCR; TCRdb's copy has only in-frame clones and lacks some. The top ten hold under 0.55% of the sample, which has 150,000 to 190,000 clones, about a tenth seen once. The chain couples TRBV2 to TRBJ1-5; a possible D gene is TRBD1 (6 bases). What was sequenced was central memory CD4+ T cells from blood. The TCR comes from a man aged 30 to 45 with type 1 diabetes. The CDR3 sequence is CASSEAGTWRPQHF. The CDR3 nucleotides are TGTGCCAGCAGTGAAGCGGGGACATGGCGGCCCCAGCATTTT.